Listed here are 16 T cell receptor beta chains from one sample, sequenced in a study of shared clonotypes between healthy human individuals. Sequencing used immunoSEQ multiplex PCR; TCRdb keeps in-frame clones, though not all of them. The data show about 2.4 million clones, approximately 90% seen once. Sequenced material: naive CD4+ T cells sorted from blood. Documented subset: CD45RA+ positively selected. Receptors originate from a man younger than 30 in good health.

The chain is built from TRBV15 and TRBJ2-7; D is perhaps TRBD2 (6 bases). Deletions cut 5 bases from V and 3 bases from J, with 17 bases between. Germline assignment: CDR1 LNHNV and CDR2 YYDKDF (reference sequence). CDR3 length: 15 residues. The CDR3 loop is CATSAREAGHYEQYF. The CDR3 nucleotides read TGTGCCACCAGCGCGAGGGAGGCGGGGCACTACGAGCAGTACTTC.

A note on this clone: This sample includes further DNA sequences coding for the same CDR3. The gene calls are TRBV5-6 and TRBJ2-1; TRBD1 matches 8 bases. Germline V gene lookup returns CDR1 SGHDT and CDR2 YYEEEE. The CDR3 sequence is 15 residues long. After removal of 2 bases from V and 2 bases from J, the junction contained 3 bases not matched to a gene. The CDR3, as DNA: TGTGCCAGCAGCTTAGGACAGGGACCCTACAATGAGCAGTTCTTC. Protein product: CASSLGQGPYNEQFF.

The gene calls are TRBV7-9 and TRBJ1-1; 7 nucleotides match TRBD1. J was trimmed by 4 bases and V by 7 bases; bases with no gene match: 6. The CDR3 length is 13 residues. From germline, CDR1 is SEHNR and CDR2 FQNEAQ (reference sequence). CDR3 coding DNA: TGTGCCAGCACAGCATCAGGGGGCACTGAAGCTTTCTTT. Translated: CASTASGGTEAFF.

In regard to this clone: The sample contains more than one DNA sequence encoding this CDR3. The V gene is TRBV2, the J gene TRBJ1-1; unclear D gene. CDR3 length: 12 amino acids. V lost 4 bases and J 1 base, leaving 4 bases between the germline ends. Per germline, CDR1 SNHLY and CDR2 FYNNEI. The CDR3 spells CASSAGNTEAFF. The CDR3 DNA reads as TGTGCCAGCAGTGCGGGGAACACTGAAGCTTTCTTT. The full variable domain, with the rest looked up from reference TRBV2 and TRBJ1-1, is EPEVTQTPSHQVTQMGQEVILRCVPISNHLYFYWYRQILGQKVEFLVSFYNNEISEKSEIFDDQFSVERPDGSNFTLKIRSTKLEDSAMYFCASSAGNTEAFFGQGTRLTVV.

This chain links TRBV14 with TRBJ2-2, with 9 positions matching TRBD1. Germline CDR1 SGHDN, CDR2 FVKESK. This CDR3 is 15 amino acids long. Germline trimming cut 4 bases from V and 6 bases from J; bases unmatched to any gene: 6. The DNA for the CDR3 is TGTGCCAGCAGCCCGGGACAGGGATACTCCGGGGAGCTGTTTTTT. Translated: CASSPGQGYSGELFF.

The chain has TRBV18 and TRBJ1-2, with TRBD1 matching 7 bases. Trimming cost V 4 bases and J 8 bases; bases outside gene matches: 7. This CDR3 is built from 13 residues. Germline CDR1 is KGHSH and CDR2 is LQKENI. The CDR3 coding sequence is TGTGCCAGCTCACAGGGACAGCCGTACGGCTACACCTTC. It is translated as CASSQGQPYGYTF.

This clone was detected only once. The chain uses TRBV9 and TRBJ2-7; 9 bases match TRBD2. The length of the CDR3 is 14 residues. Germline CDR1 SGDLS, CDR2 YYNGEE. Trimming removed 4 bases from V and 6 bases from J; junction bases left unmatched: 8. CDR3 sequence reads: CASSTTSGLSEQYF. DNA for the CDR3: TGTGCCAGCAGCACGACTAGCGGACTCTCCGAGCAGTACTTC. Full variable domain (outside the CDR3, taken from reference TRBV9 and TRBJ2-7): DSGVTQTPKHLITATGQRVTLRCSPRSGDLSVYWYQQSLDQGLQFLIQYYNGEERAKGNILERFSAQQFPDLHSELNLSSLELGDSALYFCASSTTSGLSEQYFGPGTRLTVT.

The CDR3 DNA reads TGTGCCAGCAGCTTAGATGCCTTAGCACACTGGGGCTACACCTTC. Amino acid sequence: CASSLDALAHWGYTF. The chain is built from TRBV7-2 and TRBJ1-2; the D is unclear. Germline lookup yields CDR1 SGHTA and CDR2 FQGNSA. The CDR3 has 15 amino acids. V dropped 1 base and J dropped 8 bases, with 17 bases sitting between them.

The V call is TRBV30, the J call TRBJ2-5, with a weak D call TRBD2 (6 bases). The tail of the sequence fits TRBJ2-7 better, so the J call may be wrong. The germline CDR1 and CDR2 sequences are GTSNPN and SVGIG (reference sequence). This CDR3 comprises 16 residues. The CDR3 reads CAWSGAWGGKTYEQYF. Here the CDR3 DNA reads TGTGCCTGGAGTGGGGCGTGGGGCGGGAAAACCTACGAGCAGTACTTC.

This rearrangement joins TRBV6-5 to TRBJ2-5; D is uncertain. V shed 6 bases and J shed 3 bases, with 14 bases lying between them. The germline V gene has CDR1 MNHEY and CDR2 SVGAGI. The CDR3 runs 14 residues. CDR3 nucleotides: TGTGCCAGCAGGGCCACATACTTTAAAGAGACCCAGTACTTC. This encodes CASRATYFKETQYF.

In this sample, this clone turned up once. The gene calls are TRBV28 and TRBJ1-2, with D perhaps matching TRBD1 (6 bases). From germline, CDR1 is MDHEN and CDR2 SYDVKM. V shed 5 bases and J shed 1 base, with 20 bases lying between them. The CDR3 has 17 residues. The CDR3 DNA reads as TGTGCCAGCAGTCCAGTAATCCGGGACACTCTTAACTATGGCTACACCTTC. It codes for CASSPVIRDTLNYGYTF.

The chain uses TRBV28 and TRBJ1-2; perhaps TRBD1 as D (6 bases). V lost 6 bases, J lost 2 bases, and 13 bases lay in between. Germline CDR1 MDHEN, CDR2 SYDVKM. This CDR3 is 14 amino acids long. CDR3 loop: CASSVGGQNYGYTF. CDR3 coding DNA: TGTGCCAGCAGCGTCGGGGGGCAGAACTATGGCTACACCTTC.

The chain links TRBV30 to TRBJ2-5; D is tentatively TRBD1 or TRBD2 (5 bases each). The V gene lost 2 bases and the J gene lost 4 bases, with 14 bases spanning the gap. Germline CDR1 and CDR2: GTSNPN and SVGIG (reference sequence). The CDR3 is made up of 14 amino acids. For the CDR3, the DNA is TGTGCCTGGAGTAGAGACGCTGGGGGAGAGACCCAGTACTTC. Its translation: CAWSRDAGGETQYF.

V gene TRBV7-2 combines with J gene TRBJ1-5; a possible D gene is TRBD1 (5 bases). Germline CDR1 is SGHTA and CDR2 is FQGNSA. Trimming left V 1 base short and J 0 bases short, with 16 bases between. The length of the CDR3 is 18 residues. Here the CDR3 reads CASSLVEGEVNSNQPQHF. CDR3 DNA: TGTGCCAGCAGCTTAGTGGAAGGGGAGGTGAATAGCAATCAGCCCCAGCATTTT.

This chain connects TRBV5-6 to TRBJ1-2, with no clear D. In germline, CDR1 is SGHDT, CDR2 YYEEEE. Trimming cost V 3 bases and J 4 bases, with 13 bases left between them. CDR3 length: 14 residues. The CDR3 loop is CASSSRTASYGYTF. For the CDR3, the DNA is TGTGCCAGCAGCTCCCGGACGGCCAGCTATGGCTACACCTTC.

The chain is built from TRBV5-4 and TRBJ2-3, with TRBD1 identical over 9 bases. There are 16 residues in the CDR3. With V trimmed by 0 bases and J by 3 bases, 5 bases remained unmatched. The germline gives CDR1 SGHNT, CDR2 YYREEE (reference sequence). The CDR3 coding sequence is TGTGCCAGCAGCTTGGTGGGGACAGGGCCGACAGATACGCAGTATTTT. As protein: CASSLVGTGPTDTQYF.